Listed here are 27 T cell receptor beta chains from one sample, sequenced in a study of T cell responses to AZD1222 COVID-19 vaccine. Libraries were prepared by immunoSEQ multiplex PCR; TCRdb keeps only in-frame clonotypes and omits some of them. The repertoire has some 100,000 clones, roughly 90% of them found once; the top ten carry 6% to 8%. This material consisted of peripheral blood, taken 28 days after the second AZD1222 dose. These receptors came from an adult who received the AZD1222 COVID-19 vaccine.

This chain uses TRBV30 with TRBJ1-6; 9 bases agree with TRBD1. CDR1 GTSNPN and CDR2 SVGIG come from the germline V gene (reference sequence). This CDR3 has 15 amino acids. V was pared by 2 bases and J by 10 bases, with 9 bases of the junction left unmatched. The CDR3 reads CAWSLAGQGYSPLHF. The CDR3 DNA sequence: TGTGCCTGGAGTCTGGCGGGACAGGGTTACTCACCCCTCCACTTT.

V and J are TRBV18 and TRBJ1-1; 9 nucleotides align to TRBD1. The ends lost 5 bases at V and 4 bases at J; junction bases unmatched: 2. This CDR3 is 13 amino acids long. Germline V gene data show CDR1 as KGHSH and CDR2 as LQKENI. The CDR3 DNA sequence: TGTGCCAGCTCAGAGACAGGGGGCACTGAAGCTTTCTTT. Residues: CASSETGGTEAFF.

This chain uses TRBV18 with TRBJ1-3; D gene ambiguous. The CDR3 sequence is 13 residues long. V was clipped by 2 bases and J by 7 bases, with 9 bases between them. Germline assignment: CDR1 KGHSH and CDR2 LQKENI. The CDR3, as DNA: TGTGCCAGCTCACCAGGGCCCTACAACACCATATATTTT. Protein product: CASSPGPYNTIYF.

Written as DNA, the CDR3 is TGTGCCAGCAGTTTACAAAGGAATCAGCCCCAGCATTTT. Translated, it gives CASSLQRNQPQHF. The chain recombines TRBV12-3 or TRBV12-4 with TRBJ1-5; D is uncertain. Trimming took 2 bases from V and 4 from J, leaving 6 bases between them. This CDR3 has 13 residues.

This rearrangement joins TRBV10-3 to TRBJ2-3; 11 bases are shared with TRBD2. The J segment lost 2 bases and the V segment lost 6 bases, leaving 10 bases of the junction unmatched. In germline, CDR1 is ENHRY, CDR2 SYGVKD. The CDR3 covers 17 residues. This chain's CDR3 is CAISPGVAGGNTDTQYF. The CDR3 nucleotides are TGTGCCATCAGCCCGGGGGTAGCGGGGGGGAACACAGATACGCAGTATTTT.

The rearrangement joins TRBV5-1 to TRBJ2-7; 8 bases are shared with TRBD1. The CDR3 runs 14 residues. Germline CDR1 is SGHRS and CDR2 is YFSETQ. V gave up 3 bases and J gave up 6 bases; unmatched junction bases: 8. The CDR3 protein is CASSSIDRGGEQYF. DNA of the CDR3: TGCGCCAGCAGCTCTATCGACAGGGGTGGCGAGCAGTACTTC. The full variable domain, rest sourced from reference TRBV5-1 and TRBJ2-7, is KAGVTQTPRYLIKTRGQQVTLSCSPISGHRSVSWYQQTPGQGLQFLFEYFSETQRNKGNFPGRFSGRQFSNSRSEMNVSTLELGDSALYLCASSSIDRGGEQYFGPGTRLTVT.

The CDR3 sequence is CAISGRDRINYGYTF. The CDR3 DNA follows: TGTGCCATCAGTGGTCGGGACAGGATAAACTATGGCTACACCTTC. The V and J genes are TRBV10-3 and TRBJ1-2; 8 bases line up with TRBD1. This CDR3 region has 15 residues. V shed 4 bases, J shed 2 bases, and the junction held 6 bases outside the gene matches. Germline V gene sequence: CDR1 ENHRY, CDR2 SYGVKD.

The chain links TRBV29-1 to TRBJ1-1; 8 positions match TRBD1. The CDR3 loop spans 15 amino acids. V lost 7 bases, J lost 0 bases, and 10 bases stayed unmatched. Looked up from germline, CDR1 is SQVTM and CDR2 is ANQGSEA. CDR3 coding DNA: TGCAGCGGATCAGGGGGCTGGGGCATGAACACTGAAGCTTTCTTT. It specifies CSGSGGWGMNTEAFF.

V is TRBV2 and J is TRBJ1-3; possible D gene TRBD1, 5 bases. This CDR3 has 12 residues. Deletions cut 4 bases from V and 11 bases from J, with 12 bases between. Germline V lookup: CDR1 SNHLY, CDR2 FYNNEI. The CDR3 spells CASSVQGGSIYF. The CDR3 nucleotides are TGTGCCAGCAGTGTGCAGGGTGGATCCATATATTTT.

The chain joins TRBV11-3 to TRBJ2-5, with D possibly matching TRBD1 (6 bases). V lost 0 bases, J lost 5 bases, and 19 bases lay in between. The CDR3 sequence is 17 residues long. Germline V gene sequence: CDR1 SGHNT, CDR2 YENEEA. CDR3 sequence: CASSLEGGQYRFETQYF. CDR3 bases: TGTGCCAGCAGCTTAGAAGGTGGACAGTACCGTTTCGAGACCCAGTACTTC.

The chain has TRBV6-5 and TRBJ1-1; 7 positions agree with TRBD1. Germline V gene lookup returns CDR1 MNHEY and CDR2 SVGAGI. Germline trimming cut 7 bases from V and 4 bases from J; bases unmatched to any gene: 6. There are 13 residues in the CDR3. In DNA, the CDR3 is TGTGCCAGCACCGTGACAGGGTCCACTGAAGCTTTCTTT. This encodes CASTVTGSTEAFF.

This sequence joins TRBV5-4 and TRBJ2-2, with D perhaps TRBD2 (6 bases). CDR3 size: 15 residues. Germline CDR1 is SGHNT and CDR2 is YYREEE (reference sequence). V shed 2 bases and J shed 1 base, with 9 bases lying between them. DNA for the CDR3: TGTGCCAGCAGCTTCGGGGGAAAGAACACCGGGGAGCTGTTTTTT. It encodes CASSFGGKNTGELFF.

The chain uses TRBV11-3 and TRBJ2-7; weak D call: TRBD2 (6 bases). Per the germline V gene, CDR1 is SGHNT and CDR2 is YENEEA. Trimming took off 1 base at V and 9 bases at J, with 10 bases between the two ends. The CDR3 contains 12 residues. The CDR3 region is CASSLGGDGQYF. In DNA, the CDR3 is TGTGCCAGCAGCTTAGGGGGGGATGGGCAGTACTTC. Based on the CDR3 plus reference TRBV11-3 and TRBJ2-7, the full variable domain is EAGVVQSPRYKIIEKKQPVAFWCNPISGHNTLYWYLQNLGQGPELLIRYENEEAVDDSQLPKDRFSAERLKGVDSTLKIQPAELGDSAVYLCASSLGGDGQYFGPGTRLTVT.

The CDR3 loop is CASSLQPGYGGELFF. CDR3 in DNA: TGTGCCAGCAGCTTGCAGCCAGGGTATGGCGGGGAGCTGTTTTTT. The chain uses TRBV5-6 and TRBJ2-2, with D tentatively TRBD1 (5 bases). The germline gives CDR1 SGHDT, CDR2 YYEEEE. The CDR3 sequence is 15 residues long. V was cut by 1 base and J by 7 bases, with 14 bases left in between.

The chain joins TRBV4-1 to TRBJ1-1; 10 bases map to TRBD1. CDR3 length: 14 amino acids. Losses at the gene ends were 4 bases for V and 4 bases for J; bases not matched to a gene: 3. Per the germline V gene, CDR1 is MGHRA and CDR2 is YSYEKL. The CDR3 reads CASSPTGGGTEAFF. CDR3 DNA: TGCGCCAGCAGCCCGACAGGGGGCGGCACTGAAGCTTTCTTT.

The V and J genes are TRBV5-1 and TRBJ2-5; 9 bases fit TRBD2. V lost 0 bases and J lost 3; bases outside the gene matches: 6. The CDR3 runs 16 residues. Germline lookup yields CDR1 SGHRS and CDR2 YFSETQ. CDR3 in amino acids: CASSLARLAGKETQYF. The CDR3 bases are TGCGCCAGCAGCTTGGCGCGGCTAGCGGGGAAAGAGACCCAGTACTTC.

This clone appeared a few times. This chain connects TRBV3-1 (or the pseudogene TRBV3-2) to TRBJ1-2, with 8 nucleotides matching TRBD1. The CDR3 has 15 amino acids. Per germline, CDR1 LGHDT and CDR2 YNNKEL (reference sequence). J gave up 0 bases and V 3 bases, and 3 bases lay outside the gene matches. CDR3: CASSHGTGSNYGYTF. The CDR3 DNA sequence: TGTGCCAGCAGCCACGGGACAGGATCTAACTATGGCTACACCTTC.

The chain has TRBV28 and TRBJ1-4; D gene uncertain. Between the trimmed V and J ends, which lost 3 bases and 8 bases, there was a span of 13 bases. Germline-derived CDR1 and CDR2 are MDHEN and SYDVKM. The CDR3 length is 14 residues. CDR3 nucleotides: TGTGCCAGCAGTTTCCCCTCCTCGGCCGAAAAACTGTTTTTT. Protein: CASSFPSSAEKLFF.

The table lists this clone with a count of one. This chain connects TRBV7-6 to TRBJ1-1; 9 bases align to TRBD1. CDR3 length: 15 residues. Trimming at V came to 2 bases and at J to 4 bases, leaving 5 bases not matched to a gene. Germline values: CDR1 SGHVS, CDR2 FNYEAQ. The CDR3: CASSLSRDRVTEAFF. Written as DNA, the CDR3 is TGTGCCAGCAGCTTATCTCGGGACAGGGTCACTGAAGCTTTCTTT.

The rearrangement joins TRBV11-3 to TRBJ1-1, with a tentative D call TRBD1 (5 bases). This CDR3 spans 16 amino acids. Germline lookup yields CDR1 SGHNT and CDR2 YENEEA. V was cut by 7 bases and J by 0 bases, with 18 bases left in between. The CDR3 spells CASTWGSGSMNTEAFF. The CDR3 nucleotides read TGTGCCAGCACTTGGGGGTCAGGTTCTATGAACACTGAAGCTTTCTTT.

The genes are TRBV5-1 and TRBJ1-4, with D maybe TRBD1 (6 bases). V lost 0 bases, J lost 7 bases, and 13 bases lay in between. Germline lookup yields CDR1 SGHRS and CDR2 YFSETQ. The CDR3 consists of 15 residues. CDR3 region: CASSLGGGAIEKLFF. The CDR3 region has the DNA TGCGCCAGCAGCTTGGGAGGGGGTGCGATTGAAAAACTGTTTTTT.

V usage is TRBV19 and J usage is TRBJ2-1; D is ambiguous. V lost 3 bases, J lost 1 base, and 10 bases lay in between. The CDR3 loop spans 15 amino acids. Per the germline V gene, CDR1 is LNHDA and CDR2 is SQIVND (reference sequence). The DNA for the CDR3 is TGTGCCAGTAGTATTGGCAGATCTTCCTACAATGAGCAGTTCTTC. Its protein is CASSIGRSSYNEQFF.

The V gene is TRBV7-8, the J gene TRBJ2-1, with a weak D call TRBD2 (6 bases). The CDR3 consists of 13 residues. The V and J ends lost 6 bases and 4 bases respectively, with 10 bases between them. Germline CDR1 SGHVS, CDR2 FQNEAQ. In DNA form, the CDR3 reads TGTGCCAGCAGATACGGGGGTTACAATGAGCAGTTCTTC. Protein sequence: CASRYGGYNEQFF.

The chain couples TRBV27 to TRBJ1-3; TRBD1 agrees at 9 bases. The CDR3 is made up of 16 amino acids. V shed 4 bases, J shed 2 bases, and the junction held 6 bases outside the gene matches. Looked up from germline, CDR1 is MNHEY and CDR2 is SMNVEV (reference sequence). The CDR3 DNA sequence: TGTGCCAGCAGTTCGGGACAGGGCTTGACTGGAAACACCATATATTTT. Its protein product is CASSSGQGLTGNTIYF.

The gene calls are TRBV21-1 and TRBJ2-7. TRBV21-1 is listed as a pseudogene. The CDR3 has 16 amino acids. In DNA form, the CDR3 reads TGTGCCAGCAGCACTGGGGGGCCCTGGACAGACTACGAGCAGTACTTC. Translating it yields CASSTGGPWTDYEQYF.

This chain joins TRBV24-1 and TRBJ2-5; a weak D match, TRBD1 (5 bases). Germline values: CDR1 KGHDR, CDR2 SFDVKD. This CDR3 has 13 amino acids. Trimming took off 4 bases at V and 0 bases at J, with 5 bases between the two ends. CDR3 in DNA: TGTGCCACCAGTGAGGGGCACCAAGAGACCCAGTACTTC. This encodes CATSEGHQETQYF.

The chain has TRBV5-1 and TRBJ1-5, with 7 bases identical to TRBD1. Germline CDR1 SGHRS, CDR2 YFSETQ. V lost 0 bases and J lost 8; bases outside the gene matches: 5. CDR3 length: 14 residues. CDR3 loop: CASSLDSGGEPQHF. CDR3 coding DNA: TGCGCCAGCAGCTTGGACTCAGGGGGGGAGCCCCAGCATTTT.